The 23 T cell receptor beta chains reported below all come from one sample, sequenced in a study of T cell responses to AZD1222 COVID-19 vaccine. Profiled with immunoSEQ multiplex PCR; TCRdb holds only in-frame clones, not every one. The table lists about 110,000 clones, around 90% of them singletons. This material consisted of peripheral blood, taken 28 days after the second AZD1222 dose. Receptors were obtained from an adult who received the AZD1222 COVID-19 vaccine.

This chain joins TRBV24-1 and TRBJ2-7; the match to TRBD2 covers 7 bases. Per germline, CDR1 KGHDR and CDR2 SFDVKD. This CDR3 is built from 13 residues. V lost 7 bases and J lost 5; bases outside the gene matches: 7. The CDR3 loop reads CATRGGPGNEQYF. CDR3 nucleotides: TGTGCCACCAGGGGAGGGCCGGGTAACGAGCAGTACTTC.

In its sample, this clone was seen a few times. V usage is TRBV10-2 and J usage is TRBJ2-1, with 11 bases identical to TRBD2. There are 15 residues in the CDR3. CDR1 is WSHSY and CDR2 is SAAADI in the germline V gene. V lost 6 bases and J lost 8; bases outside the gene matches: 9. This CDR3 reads CASRSLAGVLDEQFF. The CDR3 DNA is TGCGCCAGCAGATCACTAGCGGGAGTGTTGGATGAGCAGTTCTTC.

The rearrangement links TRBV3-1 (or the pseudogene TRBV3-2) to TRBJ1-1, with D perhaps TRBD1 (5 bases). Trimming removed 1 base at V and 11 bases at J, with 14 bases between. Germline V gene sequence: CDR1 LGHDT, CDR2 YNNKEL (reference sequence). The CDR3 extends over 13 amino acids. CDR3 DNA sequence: TGTGCCAGCAGCCAAGGGGGGGACCCCGGGGCTTTCTTT. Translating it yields CASSQGGDPGAFF.

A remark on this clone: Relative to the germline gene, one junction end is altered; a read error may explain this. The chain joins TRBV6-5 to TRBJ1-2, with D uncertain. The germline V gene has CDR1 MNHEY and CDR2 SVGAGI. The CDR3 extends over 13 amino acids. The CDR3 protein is CASSNSRGYGYTF. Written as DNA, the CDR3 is TGTGCCAGCAGTAACTCAAGAGGGTATGGCTACACCTTC.

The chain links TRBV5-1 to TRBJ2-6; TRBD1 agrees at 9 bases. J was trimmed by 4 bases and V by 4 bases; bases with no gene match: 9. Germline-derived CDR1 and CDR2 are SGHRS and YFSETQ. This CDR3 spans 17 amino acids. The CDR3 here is CASSTRTGVIGANVLTF. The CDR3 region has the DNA TGCGCCAGCAGCACCCGGACAGGGGTGATCGGGGCCAACGTCCTGACTTTC.

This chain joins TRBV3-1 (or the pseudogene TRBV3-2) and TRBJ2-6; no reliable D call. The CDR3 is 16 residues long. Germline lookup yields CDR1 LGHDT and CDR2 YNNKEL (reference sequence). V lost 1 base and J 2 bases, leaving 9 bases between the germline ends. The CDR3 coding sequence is TGTGCCAGCAGCCAAGCCCCAGTAGCTGGGGCCAACGTCCTGACTTTC. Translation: CASSQAPVAGANVLTF.

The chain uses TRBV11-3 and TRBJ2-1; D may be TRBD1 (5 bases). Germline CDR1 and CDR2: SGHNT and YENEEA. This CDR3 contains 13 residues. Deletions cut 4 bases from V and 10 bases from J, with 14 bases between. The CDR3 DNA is TGTGCCAGCAGCTCCGGACATGTGGGAGAGCAGTTCTTC. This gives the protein CASSSGHVGEQFF.

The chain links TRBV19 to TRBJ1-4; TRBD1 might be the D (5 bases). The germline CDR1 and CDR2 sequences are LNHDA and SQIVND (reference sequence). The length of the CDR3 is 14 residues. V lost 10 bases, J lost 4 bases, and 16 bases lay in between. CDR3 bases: TGTGCCACACGACTGGGGACTGATAATGAAAAACTGTTTTTT. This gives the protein CATRLGTDNEKLFF.

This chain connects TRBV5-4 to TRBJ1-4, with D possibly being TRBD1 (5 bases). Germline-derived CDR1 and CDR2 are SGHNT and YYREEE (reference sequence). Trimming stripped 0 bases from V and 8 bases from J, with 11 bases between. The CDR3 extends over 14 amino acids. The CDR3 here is CASSLGQYSEKLFF. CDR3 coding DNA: TGTGCCAGCAGCTTGGGACAGTACAGCGAAAAACTGTTTTTT.

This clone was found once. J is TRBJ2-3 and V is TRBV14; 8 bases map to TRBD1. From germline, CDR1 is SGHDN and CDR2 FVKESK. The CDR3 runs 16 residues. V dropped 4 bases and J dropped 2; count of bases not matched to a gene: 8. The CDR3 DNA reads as TGTGCCAGCAGCCGTTTGACAGGGGCAAACACAGATACGCAGTATTTT. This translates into CASSRLTGANTDTQYF.

CDR3 residues: CSVRESGELFF. The CDR3 DNA reads TGCAGCGTTCGCGAATCCGGGGAGCTGTTTTTT. The chain joins TRBV29-1 to TRBJ2-2, with D uncertain. Per the germline V gene, CDR1 is SQVTM and CDR2 is ANQGSEA. The CDR3 is 11 amino acids. Trimming stripped 5 bases from V and 6 bases from J, with 7 bases between.

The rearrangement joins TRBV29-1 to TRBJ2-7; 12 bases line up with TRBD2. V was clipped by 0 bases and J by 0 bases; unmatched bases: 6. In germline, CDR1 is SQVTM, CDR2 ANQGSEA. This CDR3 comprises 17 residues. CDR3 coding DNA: TGCAGCGTTGAAGATCAAGTGACTAGCGGGAGCTCCTACGAGCAGTACTTC. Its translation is CSVEDQVTSGSSYEQYF.

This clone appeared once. CDR3 region: CASSPQGRDAYEQYF. The CDR3 coding sequence is TGTGCCAGCTCACCACAGGGGCGGGATGCCTACGAGCAGTACTTC. The chain couples TRBV18 to TRBJ2-7, with D tentatively TRBD2 (6 bases). Germline V lookup: CDR1 KGHSH, CDR2 LQKENI. The CDR3 extends over 15 amino acids. V was cut by 1 base and J by 2 bases, with 12 bases left in between.

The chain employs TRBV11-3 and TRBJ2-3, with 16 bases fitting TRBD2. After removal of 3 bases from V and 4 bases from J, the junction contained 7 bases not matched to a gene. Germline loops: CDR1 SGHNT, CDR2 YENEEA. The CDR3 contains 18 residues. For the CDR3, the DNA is TGTGCCAGCAGCTTGGAGGGACTAGCGGGGGGGCTTGCAGATACGCAGTATTTT. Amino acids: CASSLEGLAGGLADTQYF.

The CDR3 DNA reads TGTGCCAGCAGCCCGCGCTTGTCTTTAGCGGGAGGGGACGGGGAGCTGTTTTTT. Protein product: CASSPRLSLAGGDGELFF. The rearrangement links TRBV5-8 to TRBJ2-2; TRBD2 agrees at 11 bases. Germline V lookup: CDR1 SGHTS, CDR2 YDEGEE. Losses at the gene ends were 4 bases for V and 7 bases for J; bases not matched to a gene: 15. The CDR3 consists of 18 residues.

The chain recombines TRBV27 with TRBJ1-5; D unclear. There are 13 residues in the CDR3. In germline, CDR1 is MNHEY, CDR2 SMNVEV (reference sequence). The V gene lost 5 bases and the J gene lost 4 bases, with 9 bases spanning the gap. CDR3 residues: CASSKTVNQPQHF. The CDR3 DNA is TGTGCCAGCAGTAAGACGGTAAATCAGCCCCAGCATTTT.

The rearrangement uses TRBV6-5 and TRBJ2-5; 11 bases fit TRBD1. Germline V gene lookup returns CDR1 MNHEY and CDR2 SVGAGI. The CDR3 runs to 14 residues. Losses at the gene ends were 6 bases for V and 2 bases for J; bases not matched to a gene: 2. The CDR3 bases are TGTGCCAGCAGGGACAGGGGGCTACAAGAGACCCAGTACTTC. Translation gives CASRDRGLQETQYF.

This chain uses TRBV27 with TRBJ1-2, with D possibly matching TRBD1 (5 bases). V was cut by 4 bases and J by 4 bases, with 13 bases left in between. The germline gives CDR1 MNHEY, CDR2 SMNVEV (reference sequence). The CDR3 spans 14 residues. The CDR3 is CASSSTLTAYGYTF. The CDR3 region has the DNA TGTGCCAGCAGTTCCACTTTGACAGCCTATGGCTACACCTTC.

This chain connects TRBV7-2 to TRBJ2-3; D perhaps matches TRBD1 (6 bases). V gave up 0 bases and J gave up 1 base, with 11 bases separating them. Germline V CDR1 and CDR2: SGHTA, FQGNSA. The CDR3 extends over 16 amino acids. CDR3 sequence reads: CASSLAVRGRTDTQYF. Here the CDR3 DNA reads TGTGCCAGCAGCTTAGCTGTCAGGGGACGCACAGATACGCAGTATTTT.

CDR3 region: CSGTKRESGTDTQYF. As DNA, the CDR3 is TGCAGCGGGACGAAACGGGAGTCCGGTACAGATACGCAGTATTTT. This chain uses TRBV29-1 with TRBJ2-3; the D gene is possibly TRBD2 (6 bases). The germline V gene encodes CDR1 SQVTM and CDR2 ANQGSEA. V was clipped by 7 bases and J by 3 bases, with 20 bases between them. This CDR3 has 15 amino acids.

CDR3 loop: CASSVGLAGGETQYF. CDR3 DNA sequence: TGTGCCAGCAGCGTCGGACTAGCGGGGGGAGAGACCCAGTACTTC. The genes are TRBV9 and TRBJ2-5, with 14 bases that match TRBD2. The V segment lost 2 bases and the J segment 4 bases; nucleotides outside the gene matches: 1. CDR3 length: 15 amino acids. CDR1 and CDR2 (germline): SGDLS, YYNGEE.

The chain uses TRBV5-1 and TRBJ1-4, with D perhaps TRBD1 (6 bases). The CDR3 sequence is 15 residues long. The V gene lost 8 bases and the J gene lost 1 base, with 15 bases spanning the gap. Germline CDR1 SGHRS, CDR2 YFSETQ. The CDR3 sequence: CASSGQSGTNEKLFF. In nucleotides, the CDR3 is TGCGCCAGTAGTGGACAGTCAGGAACTAATGAAAAACTGTTTTTT.

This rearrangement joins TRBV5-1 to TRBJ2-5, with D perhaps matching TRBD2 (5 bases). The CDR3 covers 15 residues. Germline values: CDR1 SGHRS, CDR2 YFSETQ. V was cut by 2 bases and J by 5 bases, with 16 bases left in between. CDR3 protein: CASSFLSVRGETQYF. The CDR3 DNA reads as TGCGCCAGCAGCTTCCTCTCCGTCCGAGGGGAGACCCAGTACTTC. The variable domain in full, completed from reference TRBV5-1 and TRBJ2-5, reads KAGVTQTPRYLIKTRGQQVTLSCSPISGHRSVSWYQQTPGQGLQFLFEYFSETQRNKGNFPGRFSGRQFSNSRSEMNVSTLELGDSALYLCASSFLSVRGETQYFGPGTRLLVL.